A single sample gave rise to the 24 T cell receptor beta chains below, sequenced in a study of blood T cell repertoires in COVID-19. Libraries were prepared by immunoSEQ multiplex PCR; TCRdb keeps only in-frame clonotypes and omits some of them. The sample consists of some 170,000 clones, under 90% of them appearing once. The sequenced sample was peripheral blood. These TCRs come from a woman aged 80 or over with acute or convalescent COVID-19.

The chain has TRBV4-2 and TRBJ2-5; 13 nucleotides agree with TRBD2. Germline V lookup: CDR1 LGHNA, CDR2 YNFKEQ. The V and J ends lost 0 bases and 2 bases, in that order; junction bases with no gene match: 18. The CDR3 spans 22 residues. The CDR3 region is CASSQDWGLTSGGHYSQETQYF. DNA for the CDR3: TGTGCCAGCAGCCAAGATTGGGGGTTGACTAGCGGGGGGCACTACTCGCAAGAGACCCAGTACTTC.

The V gene is TRBV13, the J gene TRBJ2-1; 12 bases line up with TRBD2. The CDR3 consists of 15 residues. The germline V gene has CDR1 PRHDT and CDR2 FYEKMQ (reference sequence). J lost 10 bases, V lost 4 bases, and 8 bases had no gene match. Here the CDR3 reads CASSYLLAGGLEQFF. CDR3 sequence (DNA): TGTGCCAGCAGCTACCTACTAGCGGGAGGACTAGAGCAGTTCTTC.

This chain links TRBV2 with TRBJ2-7, with D perhaps matching TRBD2 (5 bases). The CDR3 runs 13 residues. The V end lost 7 bases, the J end lost 5 bases, and 15 bases lay between the germline ends. Per germline, CDR1 SNHLY and CDR2 FYNNEI. Written as DNA, the CDR3 is TGTGCCAGCACAAGGCTAGCAATCGACGAGCAGTACTTC. This sequence encodes CASTRLAIDEQYF. Combining the CDR3 with reference TRBV2 and TRBJ2-7 gives the whole variable domain EPEVTQTPSHQVTQMGQEVILRCVPISNHLYFYWYRQILGQKVEFLVSFYNNEISEKSEIFDDQFSVERPDGSNFTLKIRSTKLEDSAMYFCASTRLAIDEQYFGPGTRLTVT.

This sequence joins TRBV5-6 and TRBJ1-2; D might be TRBD1 (6 bases). V lost 4 bases and J 5 bases, leaving 9 bases between the germline ends. In germline, CDR1 is SGHDT, CDR2 YYEEEE. The CDR3 extends over 12 amino acids. The CDR3 coding sequence is TGTGCCAGCAGCCCCGGGACATATGGCTACACCTTC. Its translation is CASSPGTYGYTF.

This clone was recorded once. V gene TRBV10-3 combines with J gene TRBJ1-1; 9 bases match TRBD1. Germline lookup yields CDR1 ENHRY and CDR2 SYGVKD. The length of the CDR3 is 14 residues. V trimming: 7 bases; J trimming: 6 bases; junction bases outside the gene matches: 9. The CDR3 nucleotides read TGTGCCATCACCACAGGGGGCTCGGGGGCTGAAGCTTTCTTT. Translating gives CAITTGGSGAEAFF.

The chain couples TRBV19 to TRBJ2-7; 7 nucleotides agree with TRBD1. This CDR3 region has 13 residues. Looked up from germline, CDR1 is LNHDA and CDR2 is SQIVND (reference sequence). J lost 6 bases, V lost 5 bases, and 7 bases had no gene match. As DNA, the CDR3 is TGTGCCAGTAGTGCGGACAGGACCGGCGAGCAGTACTTC. Encoded protein: CASSADRTGEQYF.

This clone is a singleton in its sample. The J gene is TRBJ2-2, the V gene TRBV24-1, with 9 bases matching TRBD1. V dropped 5 bases and J dropped 4; count of bases not matched to a gene: 1. The CDR3 has 14 amino acids. Germline loops: CDR1 KGHDR, CDR2 SFDVKD. Written as DNA, the CDR3 is TGTGCCACCAGTGTGACAGGGGGCACCGGGGAGCTGTTTTTT. Translating gives CATSVTGGTGELFF.

V is TRBV15 and J is TRBJ2-7; TRBD1 might be the D (6 bases). Trimming stripped 0 bases from V and 6 bases from J, with 18 bases between. The CDR3 runs to 16 residues. From germline, CDR1 is LNHNV and CDR2 YYDKDF (reference sequence). The CDR3 loop reads CATSRDLVGASGEQYF. The CDR3, as DNA: TGTGCCACCAGCAGAGATCTCGTGGGGGCATCAGGCGAGCAGTACTTC.

This clone was seen a single time. The V gene is TRBV6-4, the J gene TRBJ1-1, with a tentative D call TRBD1 (6 bases). This CDR3 comprises 15 residues. Looked up from germline, CDR1 is MRHNA and CDR2 is SNTAGT. The germline V and J ends were trimmed by 5 bases and 3 bases, with 16 bases remaining between them. The DNA of the CDR3 is TGTGCCAGCAGTATTGACGGGGGGCCGGACACTGAAGCTTTCTTT. Translation: CASSIDGGPDTEAFF.

CDR3 in amino acids: CASTLGLSTNEKLFF. CDR3 DNA sequence: TGCGCCAGCACTCTGGGACTCTCAACTAATGAAAAACTGTTTTTT. The rearrangement uses TRBV5-1 and TRBJ1-4, with D possibly matching TRBD1 (5 bases). Germline CDR1 reads SGHRS; CDR2 reads YFSETQ. Trimming left V 6 bases short and J 0 bases short, with 12 bases between. CDR3 length equals 15 residues.

The rearrangement links TRBV19 to TRBJ1-5; a possible D gene is TRBD1 (5 bases). Germline CDR1 reads LNHDA; CDR2 reads SQIVND (reference sequence). Trimming removed 5 bases at V and 0 bases at J, with 8 bases between. This CDR3 comprises 14 residues. The CDR3 region has the DNA TGTGCCAGTAGTCGTGACAGTAGCAATCAGCCCCAGCATTTT. Protein: CASSRDSSNQPQHF.

Regarding this clone: One junction end does not reproduce the germline sequence, and a read error may be involved. The chain links TRBV4-1 to TRBJ1-2; D is perhaps TRBD1 (6 bases). Germline V gene data show CDR1 as MGHRA and CDR2 as YSYEKL. The CDR3 is 16 residues long. The CDR3 nucleotides read TGCGCCAGCAGTCAAGAGGCCGGACAGTCGAACTATGGCTACACCTTC. Translated: CASSQEAGQSNYGYTF.

The chain has TRBV18 and TRBJ1-1; D possibly corresponds to TRBD1 (6 bases). The CDR3 is 16 residues long. Trimming took 3 bases from V and 1 from J, leaving 15 bases between them. The V gene's germline CDR1 is KGHSH and CDR2 LQKENI. CDR3 amino acids: CASSPRRGGRNTEAFF. The CDR3 DNA is TGTGCCAGCTCACCGAGGAGGGGGGGGAGGAACACTGAAGCTTTCTTT.

This sequence joins TRBV5-1 and TRBJ2-1, with a tentative D call TRBD2 (5 bases). Trimming removed 4 bases from V and 2 bases from J, with 13 bases in between. Germline V CDR1 and CDR2: SGHRS, YFSETQ. The CDR3 is 15 amino acids. The CDR3 sequence is CASSQNGGAYNEQFF. The DNA of the CDR3 is TGCGCCAGCAGCCAAAACGGAGGTGCCTACAATGAGCAGTTCTTC.

The chain has TRBV6-6 and TRBJ1-6, with D perhaps TRBD1 (5 bases). Trimming stripped 5 bases from V and 8 bases from J, with 13 bases between. The V gene's germline CDR1 is MNHNY and CDR2 SVGAGI (reference sequence). CDR3 length equals 14 residues. The CDR3 loop is CASSGGRRYSPLHF. DNA of the CDR3: TGTGCCAGCAGTGGGGGGAGGCGGTATTCACCCCTCCACTTT.

The rearrangement uses TRBV4-2 and TRBJ2-1, with 13 bases fitting TRBD2. The CDR3 has 16 amino acids. Germline loops: CDR1 LGHNA, CDR2 YNFKEQ. Unmatched junction bases numbered 5, after V lost 0 bases and J lost 9 bases. The CDR3 DNA is TGTGCCAGCAGCCAAGAACCGGGACTAGCGGGACCTGAGCAGTTCTTC. It codes for CASSQEPGLAGPEQFF.

This clone was seen more than once but under ten times. V usage is TRBV29-1 and J usage is TRBJ2-7; 12 positions agree with TRBD2. The CDR3 covers 13 residues. V trimming: 5 bases; J trimming: 2 bases; junction bases outside the gene matches: 1. Germline CDR1 and CDR2: SQVTM and ANQGSEA. DNA for the CDR3: TGCAGCGTTTGGACTAGCGGGACCTACGAGCAGTACTTC. Its protein product is CSVWTSGTYEQYF.

The chain carries TRBV5-1 and TRBJ2-1, with a tentative D call TRBD2 (5 bases). V was pared by 0 bases and J by 5 bases, with 12 bases between. CDR3 length equals 15 residues. The germline V gene encodes CDR1 SGHRS and CDR2 YFSETQ. Here the CDR3 DNA reads TGCGCCAGCAGCTTGGTAGCGCTAAAGGACAATGAGCAGTTCTTC. This gives the protein CASSLVALKDNEQFF.

V usage is TRBV6-6 and J usage is TRBJ1-6, with D hard to call. Trimming removed 2 bases from V and 5 bases from J, with 7 bases in between. The CDR3 extends over 14 amino acids. In germline, CDR1 is MNHNY, CDR2 SVGAGI (reference sequence). DNA for the CDR3: TGTGCCAGCAGTTACATGGAGAATAATTCACCCCTCCACTTT. It specifies CASSYMENNSPLHF.

This rearrangement joins TRBV15 to TRBJ1-5; 8 nucleotides align to TRBD1. V lost 0 bases to trimming and J lost 7 bases; unmatched junction nucleotides: 5. CDR1 LNHNV and CDR2 YYDKDF come from the germline V gene (reference sequence). This CDR3 region has 15 residues. CDR3 sequence (DNA): TGTGCCACCAGCAGAGAGGGGGCAGGGGGCCAGCCCCAGCATTTT. Its translation is CATSREGAGGQPQHF.

V gene TRBV5-1 combines with J gene TRBJ1-2, with 9 bases aligning to TRBD1. CDR3 size: 16 residues. CDR1 is SGHRS and CDR2 is YFSETQ in the germline V gene. Trimming took 0 bases from V and 5 from J; bases not matched to a gene: 8. The CDR3 DNA reads as TGCGCCAGCAGCTTGGCCTTACAGGGGGCAGGGTATGGCTACACCTTC. Encoded protein: CASSLALQGAGYGYTF.

The V and J genes are TRBV4-1 and TRBJ2-1; tentatively, D is TRBD1 (7 bases). This CDR3 contains 16 residues. V lost 0 bases and J 10 bases, leaving 19 bases between the germline ends. CDR1 is MGHRA, CDR2 YSYEKL, per germline. CDR3 DNA: TGCGCCAGCAGCCAAGATGCAGGGGGAGGTACAAGAGAGCAGTTCTTC. This gives the protein CASSQDAGGGTREQFF.

The chain is built from TRBV6-1 and TRBJ2-7, with TRBD2 matching 7 bases. This CDR3 has 18 residues. Germline V gene lookup returns CDR1 MNHNS and CDR2 SASEGT. V lost 4 bases, J lost 3 bases, and 18 bases stayed unmatched. CDR3 sequence: CASSGLGGLSGNYYEQYF. Here the CDR3 DNA reads TGTGCCAGCAGTGGCCTTGGGGGGTTAAGCGGGAATTACTACGAGCAGTACTTC.

The chain links TRBV18 to TRBJ2-1; 9 positions agree with TRBD2. Germline CDR1 is KGHSH and CDR2 is LQKENI. The CDR3 contains 14 residues. V lost 3 bases and J lost 7; bases outside the gene matches: 4. The CDR3, as DNA: TGTGCCAGCTCACCTAGCGGGGGCTTGAATGAGCAGTTCTTC. This translates into CASSPSGGLNEQFF.